One and the same sample provided the 8 T cell receptor beta chains below, sequenced in a study of tumor-infiltrating lymphocytes in oesophageal squamous cell carcinoma. TCRdb re-analysed the PCR reads in MiXCR, keeping a single row per CDR3 protein. The sample has 10,000 to 14,000 distinct CDR3 sequences; about three fifths are singletons. Specimen: esophageal tumor tissue. Receptors originate from a male donor with esophageal squamous cell carcinoma.

There are a few counts of this clonotype. The chain uses TRBV7-4 and TRBJ2-1, with 8 bases fitting TRBD2. Near its end, the DNA agrees better with TRBJ2-7, so the J call may be wrong. Germline CDR1 SGHVT, CDR2 SQSDAQ. The CDR3 runs 13 residues. CDR3 bases: TGTGCCAGCAGCGTGGGACTAGTTAATGAGCAGTACTTC. Translating gives CASSVGLVNEQYF.

This clonotype was found once. V usage is TRBV6-8 and J usage is TRBJ2-1; the D gene is possibly TRBD2 (5 bases). There are 18 residues in the CDR3. The germline V and J ends were trimmed by 2 bases and 7 bases, with 24 bases remaining between them. CDR1 is MNHGY and CDR2 is SAAAGT in the germline V gene. CDR3 DNA: TGTGCCAGCAGTTACCTTCTTTTGACTACGCCAAGTGGGAATGAGCAGTTCTTC. As protein: CASSYLLLTTPSGNEQFF.

This chain connects TRBV10-1 to TRBJ2-4, with TRBD2 matching over 12 bases. The J call is uncertain, as TRBJ2-1 better fits the DNA end. Germline V gene sequence: CDR1 WNHNN, CDR2 SYGVQD (reference sequence). This CDR3 contains 16 residues. The CDR3 is CASSPIATSGSWEQFF. DNA of the CDR3: TGCGCCAGCAGTCCCATCGCGACTAGCGGGAGCTGGGAGCAGTTCTTC.

The chain recombines TRBV10-2 with TRBJ2-5, with no clear D. Judging by the DNA end, TRBJ2-1 fits better; the J call may be wrong. The CDR3 is 13 residues long. Germline CDR1 reads WSHSY; CDR2 reads SAAADI. CDR3 DNA sequence: TGCGCCAGCAATCTAGGGCCGCGAGAGACCCAGTTCTTC. The encoded protein is CASNLGPRETQFF.

J is TRBJ2-7 and V is TRBV6-6; D remains unclear. Germline CDR1 reads MNHNY; CDR2 reads SVGAGI (reference sequence). CDR3 length: 14 residues. Trimming cost V 5 bases and J 2 bases, with 13 bases left between them. The CDR3 is CASSGSVTTYEQYF. The CDR3 coding sequence is TGTGCCAGCAGTGGGTCGGTGACGACCTACGAGCAGTACTTC.

This chain connects TRBV11-2 to TRBJ2-1; the match to TRBD2 covers 10 bases. The CDR3 totals 15 residues. V trimming: 1 base; J trimming: 7 bases; junction bases outside the gene matches: 4. Looked up from germline, CDR1 is SGHAT and CDR2 is FQNNGV. Written as DNA, the CDR3 is TGTGCCAGCAGCTTAGTAGCGGGAGGAAGAAATGAGCAGTTCTTC. Encoded protein: CASSLVAGGRNEQFF.

V usage is TRBV28 and J usage is TRBJ2-1; TRBD2 matches at 11 bases. Unmatched junction bases numbered 9, after V lost 6 bases and J lost 8 bases. CDR1 is MDHEN and CDR2 is SYDVKM in the germline V gene. This CDR3 has 15 residues. The CDR3 is CASSSTSGRNYEQFF. In DNA, the CDR3 is TGTGCCAGCAGCTCCACTAGCGGGAGAAACTATGAGCAGTTCTTC.

The J gene is TRBJ2-3, the V gene TRBV10-2; weak D call: TRBD2 (6 bases). V lost 5 bases to trimming and J lost 4 bases, with 13 bases between them. CDR1 and CDR2 (germline): WSHSY, SAAADI. The CDR3 is 14 residues long. CDR3 nucleotide sequence: TGCGCCAGCAGTTTTACGGGAGCAGCAGATACGCAGTATTTT. Translation gives CASSFTGAADTQYF.